This TCR beta chain was sequenced for a study of CD8 T cells in ankylosing spondylitis. Whole-study results and caveats: About 8 highly homologous variants formed a TCR beta motif that appeared characteristic of ankylosing spondylitis blood. Reportedly, matched ankylosing spondylitis synovial fluid was significantly enriched for disease-linked clones. Researchers report that disease-linked clones proved CD8+ and relatively rare in peripheral blood.

A quantitative 5'-RACE method, one with molecular barcodes, was used to make TCR beta libraries. TCRdb fed the 5' RACE reads into MiXCR, producing one record per CDR3 protein. The sample includes 200,000 to 250,000 distinct CDR3 sequences, about a sixth of them seen just once. Looked up from germline, CDR1 is MNHNY and CDR2 is SVGAGI (reference sequence). V lost 3 bases and J 6 bases, leaving 6 bases between the germline ends. This CDR3 region has 12 residues. With respect to this clonotype: Its specificity is unknown.

The sample comprised blood, either unsorted or a sorted T cell fraction (not recorded which). The clonotype comes from a male donor with ankylosing spondylitis. The chain is built from TRBV6-6 and TRBJ2-1; D is undetermined. This chain's CDR3 is CASSYSANEQFF. The CDR3 region has the DNA TGTGCCAGCAGTTATTCGGCCAATGAGCAGTTCTTC.